This TCR beta chain is drawn from a study of chemoradiotherapy in HPV16-positive cancers. Findings and limits, study-wide: HPV-responsive T-cell expansion during chemoradiotherapy was linked to improved recurrence-free survival in HPV16-positive patients.

Clones were sequenced by immunoSEQ multiplex PCR, and TCRdb holds only the in-frame ones, with some missing. The table has 6,800 or so clones, roughly 85% seen once. This CDR3 spans 15 amino acids. Germline CDR1 and CDR2: SNHLY and FYNNEI. V dropped 5 bases and J dropped 2 bases, with 15 bases sitting between them. Points on this clone: As yet, its antigen is unknown.

This sample was gathered from a patient who underwent chemoradiotherapy. The clonotype was recovered from a human donor with HPV-associated anogenital cancer. The chain uses TRBV2 and TRBJ1-2; the D gene is possibly TRBD1 (6 bases). The CDR3 region is CASSKKTTGNYGYTF. DNA for the CDR3: TGTGCCAGCAGTAAAAAAACAACAGGGAACTATGGCTACACCTTC. The entire variable domain, with the rest obtained from reference TRBV2 and TRBJ1-2, is as follows: EPEVTQTPSHQVTQMGQEVILRCVPISNHLYFYWYRQILGQKVEFLVSFYNNEISEKSEIFDDQFSVERPDGSNFTLKIRSTKLEDSAMYFCASSKKTTGNYGYTFGSGTRLTVV.